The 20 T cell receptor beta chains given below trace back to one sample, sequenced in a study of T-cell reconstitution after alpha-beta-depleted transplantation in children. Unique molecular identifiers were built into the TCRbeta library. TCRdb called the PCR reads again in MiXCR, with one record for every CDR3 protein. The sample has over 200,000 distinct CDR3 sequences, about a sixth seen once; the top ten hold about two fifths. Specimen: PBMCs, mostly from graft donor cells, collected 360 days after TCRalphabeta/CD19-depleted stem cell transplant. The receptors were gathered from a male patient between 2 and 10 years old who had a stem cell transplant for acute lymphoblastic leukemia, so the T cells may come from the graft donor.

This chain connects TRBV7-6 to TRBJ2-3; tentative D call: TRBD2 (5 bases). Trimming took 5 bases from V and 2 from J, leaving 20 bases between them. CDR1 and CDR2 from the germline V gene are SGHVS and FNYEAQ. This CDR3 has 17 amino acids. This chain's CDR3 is CASSIEQDWADTDTQYF. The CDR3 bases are TGTGCCAGCAGCATAGAGCAGGACTGGGCAGACACAGATACGCAGTATTTT.

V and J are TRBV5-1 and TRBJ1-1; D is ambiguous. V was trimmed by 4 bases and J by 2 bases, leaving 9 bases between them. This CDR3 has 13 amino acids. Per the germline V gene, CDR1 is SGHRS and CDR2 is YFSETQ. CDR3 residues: CASSRQLNTEAFF. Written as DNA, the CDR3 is TGCGCCAGCAGCAGGCAGCTTAACACTGAAGCTTTCTTT.

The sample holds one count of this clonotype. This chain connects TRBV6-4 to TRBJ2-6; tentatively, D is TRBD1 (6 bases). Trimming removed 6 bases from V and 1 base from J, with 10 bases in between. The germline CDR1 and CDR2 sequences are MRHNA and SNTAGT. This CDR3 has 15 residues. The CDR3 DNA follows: TGTGCCAGCAGAGACACAGGGTCTGGGGCCAACGTCCTGACTTTC. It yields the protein CASRDTGSGANVLTF.

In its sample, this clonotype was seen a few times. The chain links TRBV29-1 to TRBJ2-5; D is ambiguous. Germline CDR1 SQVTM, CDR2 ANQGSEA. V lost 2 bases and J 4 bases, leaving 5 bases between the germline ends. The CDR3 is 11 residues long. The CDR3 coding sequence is TGCAGCGTTGAACTCGGAGAGACCCAGTACTTC. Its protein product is CSVELGETQYF. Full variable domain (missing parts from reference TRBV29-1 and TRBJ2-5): SAVISQKPSRDICQRGTSLTIQCQVDSQVTMMFWYRQQPGQSLTLIATANQGSEATYESGFVIDKFPISRPNLTFSTLTVSNMSPEDSSIYLCSVELGETQYFGPGTRLLVL.

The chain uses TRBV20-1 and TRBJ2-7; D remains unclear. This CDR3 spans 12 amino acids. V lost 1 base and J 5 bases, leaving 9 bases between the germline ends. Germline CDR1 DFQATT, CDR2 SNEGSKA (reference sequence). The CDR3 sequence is CSARGGVDEQYF. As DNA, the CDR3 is TGCAGTGCTAGAGGAGGTGTCGACGAGCAGTACTTC.

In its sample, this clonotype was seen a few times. CDR3 loop: CASSEGGGGYTEAFF. The CDR3 DNA is TGTGCCAGCAGTGAAGGGGGAGGGGGATACACTGAAGCTTTCTTT. The chain is built from TRBV6-1 and TRBJ1-1, with D possibly being TRBD1 (6 bases). Germline-derived CDR1 and CDR2 are MNHNS and SASEGT. V was clipped by 1 base and J by 3 bases, with 12 bases between them. There are 15 residues in the CDR3.

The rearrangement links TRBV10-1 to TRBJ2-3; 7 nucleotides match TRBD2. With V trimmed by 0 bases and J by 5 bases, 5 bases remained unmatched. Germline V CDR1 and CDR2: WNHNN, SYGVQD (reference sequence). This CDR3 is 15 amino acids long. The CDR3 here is CASSESGAGLDTQYF. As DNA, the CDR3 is TGCGCCAGCAGTGAGTCCGGAGCGGGGCTAGATACGCAGTATTTT.

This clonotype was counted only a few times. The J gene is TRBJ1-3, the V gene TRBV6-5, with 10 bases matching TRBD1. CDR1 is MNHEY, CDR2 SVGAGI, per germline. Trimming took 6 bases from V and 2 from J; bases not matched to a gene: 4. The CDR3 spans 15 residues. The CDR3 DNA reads TGTGCCAGCAGCCCCGGACAGGGGGCTGGAAACACCATATATTTT. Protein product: CASSPGQGAGNTIYF.

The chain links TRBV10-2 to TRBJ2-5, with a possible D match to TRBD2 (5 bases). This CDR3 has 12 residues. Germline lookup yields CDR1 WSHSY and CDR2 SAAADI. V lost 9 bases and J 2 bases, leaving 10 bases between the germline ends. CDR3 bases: TGCGCCAGTGGACTCAATCAAGAGACCCAGTACTTC. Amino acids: CASGLNQETQYF.

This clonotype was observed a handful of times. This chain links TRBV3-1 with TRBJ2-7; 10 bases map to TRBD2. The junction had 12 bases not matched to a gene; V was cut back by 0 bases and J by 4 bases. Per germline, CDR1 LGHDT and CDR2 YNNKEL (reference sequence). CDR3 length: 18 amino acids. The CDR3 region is CASSQELIGLAVIYEQYF. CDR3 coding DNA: TGTGCCAGCAGCCAAGAATTGATTGGACTAGCGGTTATTTACGAGCAGTACTTC.

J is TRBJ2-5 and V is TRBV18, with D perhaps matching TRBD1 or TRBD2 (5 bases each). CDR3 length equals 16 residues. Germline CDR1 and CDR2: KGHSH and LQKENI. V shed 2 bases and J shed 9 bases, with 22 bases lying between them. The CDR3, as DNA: TGTGCCAGCTCACCATTGGGGGTCCCACAGCTGGAGGCCCAGTACTTC. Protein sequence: CASSPLGVPQLEAQYF.

This CDR3 reads CASSEAVLTYEQYF. CDR3 DNA: TGTGCCAGCAGTGAAGCGGTACTGACCTACGAGCAGTACTTC. V is TRBV2 and J is TRBJ2-7; no definite D call. The CDR3 loop spans 14 amino acids. CDR1 is SNHLY, CDR2 FYNNEI, per germline. V was clipped by 0 bases and J by 2 bases, with 8 bases between them.

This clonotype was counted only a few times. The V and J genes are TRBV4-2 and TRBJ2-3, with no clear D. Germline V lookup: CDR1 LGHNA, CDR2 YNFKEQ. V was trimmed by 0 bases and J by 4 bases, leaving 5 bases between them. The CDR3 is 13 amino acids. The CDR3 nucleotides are TGTGCCAGCAGCCAAGACGCGTCAGATACGCAGTATTTT. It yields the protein CASSQDASDTQYF.

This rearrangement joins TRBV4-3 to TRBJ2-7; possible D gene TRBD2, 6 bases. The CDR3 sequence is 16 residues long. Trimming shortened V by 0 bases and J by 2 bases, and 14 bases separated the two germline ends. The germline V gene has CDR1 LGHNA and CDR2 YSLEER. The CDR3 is CASSQDDGSGAYEQYF. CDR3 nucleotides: TGCGCCAGCAGCCAAGATGACGGGTCGGGGGCCTACGAGCAGTACTTC.

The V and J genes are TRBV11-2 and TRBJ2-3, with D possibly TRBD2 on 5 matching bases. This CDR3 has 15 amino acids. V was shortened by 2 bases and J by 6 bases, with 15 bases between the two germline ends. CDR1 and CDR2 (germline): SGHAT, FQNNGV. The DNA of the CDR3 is TGTGCCAGCAGCTTAAGTCCCATTGAGGGCGATACGCAGTATTTT. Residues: CASSLSPIEGDTQYF.

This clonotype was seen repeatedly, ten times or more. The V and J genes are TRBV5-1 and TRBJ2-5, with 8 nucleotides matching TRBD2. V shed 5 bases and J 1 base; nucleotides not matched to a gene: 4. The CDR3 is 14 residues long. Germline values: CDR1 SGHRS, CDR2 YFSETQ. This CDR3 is CASRPTSGQETQYF. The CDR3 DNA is TGCGCCAGCAGACCTACTAGCGGCCAAGAGACCCAGTACTTC.

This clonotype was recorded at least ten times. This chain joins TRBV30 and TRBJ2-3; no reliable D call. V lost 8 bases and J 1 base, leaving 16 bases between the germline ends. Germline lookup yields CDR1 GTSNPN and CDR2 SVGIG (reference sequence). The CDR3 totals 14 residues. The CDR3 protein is CAGSTLVGTDTQYF. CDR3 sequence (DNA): TGTGCCGGAAGTACCCTAGTCGGCACAGATACGCAGTATTTT. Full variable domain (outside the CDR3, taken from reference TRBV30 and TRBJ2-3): SQTIHQWPATLVQPVGSPLSLECTVEGTSNPNLYWYRQAAGRGLQLLFYSVGIGQISSEVPQNLSASRPQDRQFILSSKKLLLSDSGFYLCAGSTLVGTDTQYFGPGTRLTVL.

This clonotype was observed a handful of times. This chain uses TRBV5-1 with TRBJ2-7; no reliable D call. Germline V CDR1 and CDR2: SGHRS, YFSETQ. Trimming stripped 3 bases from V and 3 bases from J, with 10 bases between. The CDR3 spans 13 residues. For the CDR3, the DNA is TGCGCCAGCAGCTCGGGCCCATTCTACGAGCAGTACTTC. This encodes CASSSGPFYEQYF.

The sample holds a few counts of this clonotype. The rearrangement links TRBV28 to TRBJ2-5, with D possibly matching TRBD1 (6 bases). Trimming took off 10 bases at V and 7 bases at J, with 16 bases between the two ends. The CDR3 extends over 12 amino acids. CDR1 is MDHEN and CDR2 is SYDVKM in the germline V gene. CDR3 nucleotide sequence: TGTGCCACAGAGCCCAGGGGACGGACCCAGTACTTC. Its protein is CATEPRGRTQYF.

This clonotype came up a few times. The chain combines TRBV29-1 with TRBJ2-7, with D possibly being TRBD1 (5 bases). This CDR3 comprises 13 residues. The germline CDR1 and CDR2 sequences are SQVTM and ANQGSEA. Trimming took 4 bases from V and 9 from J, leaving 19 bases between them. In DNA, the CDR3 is TGCAGCGTTGGAAGTAGGCAGGGTGGAGTGCAGTACTTC. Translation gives CSVGSRQGGVQYF.